Each of the 26 T cell receptor beta chains below was sequenced from the same sample in a study of a mutant IDH1 vaccine in newly diagnosed glioma. Noted time point: baseline, week 1 (first vaccination visit). Treatment in this sample: pre-vaccination baseline after standard-of-care therapy. TCRdb's copy holds only in-frame clones and misses some; the assay was immunoSEQ multiplex PCR. The sample yields about 33,000 clones, more than 85% seen once. The sample was PBMCs, taken from a glioma patient treated with radiotherapy, temozolomide or both. These TCRs come from a woman between 40 and 55 years old with glioma.

This chain joins TRBV7-2 and TRBJ2-4, with D tentatively TRBD1 or TRBD2 (5 bases each). Germline V gene lookup returns CDR1 SGHTA and CDR2 FQGNSA. The CDR3 contains 12 residues. Trimming pared 1 base from V and 8 bases from J, leaving 6 bases between. CDR3 sequence: CASSLGGDIQYF. The DNA for the CDR3 is TGTGCCAGCAGCTTAGGAGGGGACATTCAGTACTTC.

The genes are TRBV5-1 and TRBJ2-7; TRBD1 matches at 8 bases. This CDR3 is 15 amino acids long. Germline V lookup: CDR1 SGHRS, CDR2 YFSETQ. Losses at the gene ends were 2 bases for V and 0 bases for J; bases not matched to a gene: 4. As DNA, the CDR3 is TGCGCCAGCAGCTTATTAGGACAGGGCTCCTACGAGCAGTACTTC. Translating it yields CASSLLGQGSYEQYF. The variable domain in full, with the rest retrieved from reference TRBV5-1 and TRBJ2-7, is KAGVTQTPRYLIKTRGQQVTLSCSPISGHRSVSWYQQTPGQGLQFLFEYFSETQRNKGNFPGRFSGRQFSNSRSEMNVSTLELGDSALYLCASSLLGQGSYEQYFGPGTRLTVT.

The chain recombines TRBV10-1 with TRBJ1-1, with 8 bases aligning to TRBD1. The CDR3 has 12 amino acids. Germline V gene sequence: CDR1 WNHNN, CDR2 SYGVQD (reference sequence). J gave up 5 bases and V 10 bases, and 6 bases lay outside the gene matches. The CDR3: CATSTGGTEAFF. The CDR3, as DNA: TGCGCCACCTCAACAGGGGGAACTGAAGCTTTCTTT.

The genes are TRBV5-1 and TRBJ1-1; a possible D gene is TRBD1 (5 bases). Per germline, CDR1 SGHRS and CDR2 YFSETQ. Trimming left V 0 bases short and J 10 bases short, with 13 bases between. This CDR3 is built from 13 residues. CDR3 residues: CASSLGAGQGAFF. CDR3 sequence (DNA): TGCGCCAGCAGCTTGGGGGCAGGGCAGGGAGCTTTCTTT.

This sequence joins TRBV15 and TRBJ2-1, with D possibly being TRBD2 (5 bases). This CDR3 region has 14 residues. Germline V gives CDR1 LNHNV, CDR2 YYDKDF (reference sequence). Deletions cut 3 bases from V and 3 bases from J, with 9 bases between. For the CDR3, the DNA is TGTGCCACCAGCAGGAACCGGGACTACAATGAGCAGTTCTTC. Amino acid sequence: CATSRNRDYNEQFF.

The chain links TRBV18 to TRBJ1-1, with 7 positions matching TRBD1. This CDR3 region has 16 residues. The germline V gene has CDR1 KGHSH and CDR2 LQKENI. The ends lost 4 bases at V and 1 base at J; junction bases unmatched: 9. The CDR3 DNA sequence: TGTGCCAGCTCACTGCACAACAGGGGCGCGAACACTGAAGCTTTCTTT. Translated, it gives CASSLHNRGANTEAFF.

This clone occurred once. The J gene is TRBJ2-3, the V gene TRBV20-1; unclear D gene. This CDR3 is built from 11 residues. Trimming removed 3 bases at V and 9 bases at J, with 10 bases between. Germline-derived CDR1 and CDR2 are DFQATT and SNEGSKA (reference sequence). The CDR3 is CSARVEGTQYF. The CDR3 coding sequence is TGCAGTGCTAGGGTAGAAGGAACGCAGTATTTT.

The chain has TRBV13 and TRBJ1-1; possible D gene TRBD1, 6 bases. V was trimmed by 5 bases and J by 3 bases, leaving 16 bases between them. The CDR3 is 15 residues long. Looked up from germline, CDR1 is PRHDT and CDR2 is FYEKMQ (reference sequence). The CDR3 DNA is TGTGCCAGCAGCCTCTACAGGGAGGATGACACTGAAGCTTTCTTT. Encoded protein: CASSLYREDDTEAFF.

The chain combines TRBV7-2 with TRBJ1-1; D not resolved. V was shortened by 2 bases and J by 4 bases, with 8 bases between the two germline ends. CDR1 is SGHTA, CDR2 FQGNSA, per germline. The CDR3 has 13 residues. CDR3 sequence reads: CASSLRVATEAFF. CDR3 DNA sequence: TGTGCCAGCAGCTTAAGGGTGGCCACTGAAGCTTTCTTT. Drawing the rest from reference TRBV7-2 and TRBJ1-1, the complete variable domain is GAGVSQSPSNKVTEKGKDVELRCDPISGHTALYWYRQSLGQGLEFLIYFQGNSAPDKSGLPSDRFSAERTGGSVSTLTIQRTQQEDSAVYLCASSLRVATEAFFGQGTRLTVV.

The chain couples TRBV4-2 to TRBJ2-7, with D maybe TRBD2 (6 bases). Germline CDR1 LGHNA, CDR2 YNFKEQ. This CDR3 is built from 16 residues. The V end was cut by 0 bases, the J end by 3 bases, with 15 bases between. CDR3 DNA sequence: TGTGCCAGCAGCCAAGATCTGGTTACGGGGGACTACGAGCAGTACTTC. This encodes CASSQDLVTGDYEQYF.

The chain has TRBV4-2 and TRBJ1-4, with TRBD1 as a possible D gene (6 bases). Germline CDR1 LGHNA, CDR2 YNFKEQ. V lost 1 base and J 8 bases, leaving 11 bases between the germline ends. This CDR3 region has 14 residues. CDR3 sequence (DNA): TGTGCCAGCAGCCAAGGAGGGGGGGAAGAAAAACTGTTTTTT. Encoded protein: CASSQGGGEEKLFF.

This rearrangement joins TRBV7-8 to TRBJ2-2, with 10 bases identical to TRBD2. Trimming removed 1 base from V and 5 bases from J; junction bases left unmatched: 10. Germline CDR1 and CDR2: SGHVS and FQNEAQ. The CDR3 totals 18 residues. CDR3 loop: CASSLGGGSGGRTGELFF. The DNA of the CDR3 is TGTGCCAGCAGCTTAGGGGGCGGTAGCGGGGGGAGAACCGGGGAGCTGTTTTTT. The complete variable domain, with remaining parts taken from reference TRBV7-8 and TRBJ2-2, reads GAGVSQSPRYKVAKRGQDVALRCDPISGHVSLFWYQQALGQGPEFLTYFQNEAQLDKSGLPSDRFFAERPEGSVSTLKIQRTQQEDSAVYLCASSLGGGSGGRTGELFFGEGSRLTVL.

The V call is TRBV6-5, the J call TRBJ2-7; TRBD1 matches 7 bases. V lost 6 bases to trimming and J lost 5 bases; unmatched junction nucleotides: 13. The CDR3 covers 15 residues. The germline gives CDR1 MNHEY, CDR2 SVGAGI. CDR3 coding DNA: TGTGCCAGCAGCGACTCGGACAGGAATCTCAACGAGCAGTACTTC. It is translated as CASSDSDRNLNEQYF.

The chain links TRBV9 to TRBJ1-4; TRBD1 matches at 9 bases. Germline lookup yields CDR1 SGDLS and CDR2 YYNGEE. The CDR3 covers 16 residues. V shed 2 bases, J shed 7 bases, and the junction held 9 bases outside the gene matches. Here the CDR3 DNA reads TGTGCCAGCAGCGTGGACAGGGGCGGTTCTAGTGAAAAACTGTTTTTT. This gives the protein CASSVDRGGSSEKLFF.

The chain couples TRBV14 to TRBJ2-2; 8 bases are shared with TRBD2. The CDR3 covers 16 residues. The J segment lost 1 base and the V segment lost 4 bases, leaving 5 bases of the junction unmatched. CDR1 SGHDN and CDR2 FVKESK come from the germline V gene. CDR3 sequence (DNA): TGTGCCAGCAGCCCGAGCGGGGGCGTGAACACCGGGGAGCTGTTTTTT. Its translation is CASSPSGGVNTGELFF.

The V gene is TRBV20-1, the J gene TRBJ1-1; 7 positions match TRBD1. V was pared by 1 base and J by 10 bases, with 3 bases of the junction left unmatched. The germline V gene has CDR1 DFQATT and CDR2 SNEGSKA (reference sequence). CDR3 length equals 11 residues. In DNA form, the CDR3 reads TGCAGTGCTAGAGTGACAGGGCTAGCTTTCTTT. Amino acid sequence: CSARVTGLAFF.

This chain links TRBV27 with TRBJ1-4, with no clear D. The CDR3 length is 14 residues. Trimming removed 3 bases from V and 5 bases from J, with 10 bases in between. Germline-derived CDR1 and CDR2 are MNHEY and SMNVEV (reference sequence). CDR3 DNA sequence: TGTGCCAGCAGTTTTGGCGGATCGAATGAAAAACTGTTTTTT. Protein: CASSFGGSNEKLFF.

The chain employs TRBV7-2 and TRBJ2-1; D not resolved. Germline V gene lookup returns CDR1 SGHTA and CDR2 FQGNSA. Trimming removed 2 bases from V and 5 bases from J, with 22 bases in between. The CDR3 has 18 residues. The CDR3 protein is CASSLLPPWSDADNEQFF. The CDR3 DNA is TGTGCCAGCAGCTTACTCCCCCCCTGGTCGGACGCAGACAATGAGCAGTTCTTC. The full variable domain, with the rest looked up from reference TRBV7-2 and TRBJ2-1, is GAGVSQSPSNKVTEKGKDVELRCDPISGHTALYWYRQSLGQGLEFLIYFQGNSAPDKSGLPSDRFSAERTGGSVSTLTIQRTQQEDSAVYLCASSLLPPWSDADNEQFFGPGTRLTVL.

The chain recombines TRBV6-1 with TRBJ2-7; TRBD1 agrees at 9 bases. J was trimmed by 3 bases and V by 7 bases; bases with no gene match: 7. Germline values: CDR1 MNHNS, CDR2 SASEGT. The CDR3 contains 14 residues. Here the CDR3 reads CASTTWGQGYEQYF. CDR3 sequence (DNA): TGTGCCAGCACTACTTGGGGACAGGGCTACGAGCAGTACTTC.

The V and J genes are TRBV5-4 and TRBJ2-2, with D perhaps matching TRBD1 or TRBD2 (5 bases each). The CDR3 is 15 amino acids. The germline V and J ends were trimmed by 3 bases and 4 bases, with 13 bases remaining between them. The germline CDR1 and CDR2 sequences are SGHNT and YYREEE (reference sequence). CDR3 residues: CASSSQGVGTGELFF. In DNA form, the CDR3 reads TGTGCCAGCAGCTCCCAGGGAGTTGGCACCGGGGAGCTGTTTTTT.

The J gene is TRBJ1-2, the V gene TRBV7-9, with 9 positions matching TRBD1. The CDR3 has 19 amino acids. After removal of 3 bases from V and 4 bases from J, the junction contained 18 bases not matched to a gene. CDR1 and CDR2 from the germline V gene are SEHNR and FQNEAQ (reference sequence). The CDR3 sequence is CASSFLRDRAETRSYGYTF. The CDR3 nucleotides are TGTGCCAGCAGCTTCCTCCGGGACAGGGCGGAGACCAGGTCCTATGGCTACACCTTC.

This chain uses TRBV2 with TRBJ2-3, with no clear D. Trimming stripped 9 bases from V and 0 bases from J, with 10 bases between. Germline CDR1 reads SNHLY; CDR2 reads FYNNEI. There are 13 residues in the CDR3. CDR3 loop: CASTFISTDTQYF. Written as DNA, the CDR3 is TGTGCCAGTACCTTCATAAGCACAGATACGCAGTATTTT.

The V gene is TRBV6-4, the J gene TRBJ1-2; TRBD1 is a possible D gene (6 bases). The CDR3 length is 15 residues. V was cut by 6 bases and J by 2 bases, with 16 bases left in between. Germline CDR1 and CDR2: MRHNA and SNTAGT. This CDR3 is CASRTSSDSNYGYTF. As DNA, the CDR3 is TGTGCCAGCAGGACGAGCTCGGACAGCAACTATGGCTACACCTTC.

J is TRBJ1-1 and V is TRBV5-1, with D possibly TRBD1 on 5 matching bases. This CDR3 spans 14 amino acids. The germline V and J ends were trimmed by 5 bases and 6 bases, with 17 bases remaining between them. Germline lookup yields CDR1 SGHRS and CDR2 YFSETQ. The CDR3: CASSLAGGSAEAFF. The CDR3 DNA follows: TGCGCCAGCAGTCTTGCGGGGGGGTCGGCTGAAGCTTTCTTT.

V usage is TRBV2 and J usage is TRBJ1-2; the D gene is possibly TRBD1 (5 bases). CDR1 SNHLY and CDR2 FYNNEI come from the germline V gene. V lost 9 bases, J lost 5 bases, and 16 bases lay in between. CDR3 length equals 13 residues. The CDR3 region has the DNA TGTGCCAGACGCCTGACGGCAGGGTATGGCTACACCTTC. This gives the protein CARRLTAGYGYTF.

This chain links TRBV25-1 with TRBJ2-7; D is unclear. The CDR3 runs 16 residues. The V end was cut by 4 bases, the J end by 6 bases, with 22 bases between. The V gene's germline CDR1 is MGHDK and CDR2 SYGVNS. For the CDR3, the DNA is TGTGCCAGCAGTGGGTGGAACCGTGGCGGATTACCCGAGCAGTACTTC. Its protein product is CASSGWNRGGLPEQYF.